Given below is one T cell receptor beta chain in context. These data originate in a study of cytomegalovirus exposure and HLA in healthy donors. The PCR had 60 Vbeta and 13 Jbeta primers. Some clones are missing from TCRdb's copy, which holds only in-frame ones; the method was immunoSEQ multiplex PCR. The sample lists approximately 150,000 clones, roughly 83% occurring once. Germline CDR1 is MGHDK and CDR2 is SYGVNS. This CDR3 comprises 16 residues. When sampled, the donors appeared nominally healthy, though they likely had unrecorded immune exposures. The sequencing sample was made of PBMCs. This chain links TRBV25-1 with TRBJ2-5, with D perhaps TRBD2 (5 bases). Matching the DNA end better, TRBJ2-7 makes the J call doubtful. The sequence was obtained from a man younger than 45 in good health and CMV-seronegative. The CDR3 reads CASSGVEGTVSYEQYF. CDR3 nucleotide sequence: TGTGCCAGCAGTGGGGTTGAGGGCACAGTGTCCTACGAGCAGTACTTC.